This T cell receptor (beta chain) was recorded in a study of T cells in Graves' hyperthyroidism and ophthalmopathy. Study observations and caveats: Blood also showed most of the thyroid clonotypes that were expanded above 0.001.

The germline V gene encodes CDR1 SEHNR and CDR2 FQNEAQ (reference sequence). The J segment lost 3 bases and the V segment lost 0 bases, leaving 4 bases of the junction unmatched. This CDR3 comprises 15 residues. Worth noting for this clonotype: Its matching antigen is unknown.

Researchers took RNA transcripts and amplified the TCR beta CDR3 regions from them. The HTBI primer set served for first-round RT-PCR of the TCR CDR3. TCRdb re-analysed the multiplex PCR reads in MiXCR, keeping a single row per CDR3 protein. This repertoire shows 500,000 to 800,000 distinct CDR3 sequences, 45% found once; its top ten account for roughly 7.2%. This chain joins TRBV7-9 and TRBJ1-2, with 7 bases fitting TRBD1. The sequenced material came from peripheral blood or thyroid tissue (not recorded which). The clonotype originates from an adult man with Graves' disease, either hyperthyroidism or ophthalmopathy (not recorded which). The CDR3 loop reads CASSLASGTDYGYTF. The CDR3 DNA sequence: TGTGCCAGCAGCTTAGCGTCGGGGACAGACTATGGCTACACCTTC. The full variable domain, its missing parts supplied by reference TRBV7-9 and TRBJ1-2, is DTGVSQNPRHKITKRGQNVTFRCDPISEHNRLYWYRQTLGQGPEFLTYFQNEAQLEKSRLLSDRFSAERPKGSFSTLEIQRTEQGDSAMYLCASSLASGTDYGYTFGSGTRLTVV.